This paragraph reports one T cell receptor (beta chain). This sample was included in a study of blood T cell repertoires in COVID-19. Study overall: The study drew acute and convalescent COVID-19 samples from the United States, Italy and Spain. In each case, the material was cDNA or gDNA derived from T cells, B-cell-depleted T cells, or PBMCs.

Study processing details: Scientists estimated how many nucleated cells there were by amplifying reference gene primers. Sequenced by immunoSEQ multiplex PCR; TCRdb stores in-frame clones only, minus some. That table furnishes V, J and clone size, whereas the DNA furnished D and trimming. This table has some 120,000 clones, approximately 83% appearing once. V dropped 3 bases and J dropped 0 bases, with 9 bases sitting between them. CDR3 size: 15 residues. The germline V gene has CDR1 MNHNY and CDR2 SVGAGI (reference sequence). This receptor was obtained from a woman aged 45-65 years with acute or convalescent COVID-19. V gene TRBV6-6 combines with J gene TRBJ1-3; TRBD1 is a possible D gene (5 bases). The material sequenced was peripheral blood. CDR3 coding DNA: TGTGCCAGCAGTTATGACAGCCTCTCTGGAAACACCATATATTTT. This gives the protein CASSYDSLSGNTIYF.